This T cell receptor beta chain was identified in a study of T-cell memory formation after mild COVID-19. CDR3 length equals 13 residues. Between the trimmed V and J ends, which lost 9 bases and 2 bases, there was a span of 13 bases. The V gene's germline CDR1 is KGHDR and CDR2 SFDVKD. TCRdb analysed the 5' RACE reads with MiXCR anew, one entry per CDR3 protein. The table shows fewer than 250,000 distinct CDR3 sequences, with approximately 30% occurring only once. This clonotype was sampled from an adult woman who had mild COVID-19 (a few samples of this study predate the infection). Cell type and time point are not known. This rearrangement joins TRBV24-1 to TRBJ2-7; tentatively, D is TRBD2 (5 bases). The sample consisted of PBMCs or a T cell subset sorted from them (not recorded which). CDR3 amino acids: CATAPDGTYEQYF. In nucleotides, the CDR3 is TGTGCCACCGCCCCCGACGGGACCTACGAGCAGTACTTC.